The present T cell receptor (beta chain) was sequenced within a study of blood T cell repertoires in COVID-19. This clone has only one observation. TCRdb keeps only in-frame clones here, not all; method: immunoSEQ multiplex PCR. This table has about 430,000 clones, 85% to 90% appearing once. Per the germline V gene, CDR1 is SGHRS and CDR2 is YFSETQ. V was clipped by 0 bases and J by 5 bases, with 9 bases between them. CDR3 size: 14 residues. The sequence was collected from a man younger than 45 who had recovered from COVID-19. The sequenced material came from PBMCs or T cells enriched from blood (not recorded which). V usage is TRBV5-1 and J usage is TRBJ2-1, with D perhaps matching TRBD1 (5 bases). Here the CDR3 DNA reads TGCGCCAGCAGCTTGGTAACAGGTAACAATGAGCAGTTCTTC. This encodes CASSLVTGNNEQFF. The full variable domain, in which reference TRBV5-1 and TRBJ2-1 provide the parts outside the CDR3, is KAGVTQTPRYLIKTRGQQVTLSCSPISGHRSVSWYQQTPGQGLQFLFEYFSETQRNKGNFPGRFSGRQFSNSRSEMNVSTLELGDSALYLCASSLVTGNNEQFFGPGTRLTVL.